The 18 T cell receptor beta chains presented below share a single source sample, sequenced in a study of CD8+ T cells in alopecia areata. cDNA prepared by RNA extraction and subsequent reverse transcription served as the template for sequencing. Assay used: immunoSEQ multiplex PCR; TCRdb lists only in-frame clones, some missing. This sample yields 110,000 to 150,000 clones, of which roughly 60% are seen a single time; 36% belongs to the top ten. Sequencing was done on a sample of CD8+ T cells sorted from blood. Every receptor here comes from a human donor in good health.

In this sample, this clone turned up a few times. This sequence joins TRBV29-1 and TRBJ2-6; 9 positions agree with TRBD1. This CDR3 region has 18 residues. Trimming removed 5 bases from V and 0 bases from J; junction bases left unmatched: 11. Germline CDR1 SQVTM, CDR2 ANQGSEA. The CDR3 bases are TGCAGCGTTCCTCGTCGGACAGGGGACACCTCTGGGGCCAACGTCCTGACTTTC. Translation gives CSVPRRTGDTSGANVLTF. Full variable domain (remainder filled in from reference TRBV29-1 and TRBJ2-6): SAVISQKPSRDICQRGTSLTIQCQVDSQVTMMFWYRQQPGQSLTLIATANQGSEATYESGFVIDKFPISRPNLTFSTLTVSNMSPEDSSIYLCSVPRRTGDTSGANVLTFGAGSRLTVL.

V is TRBV30 and J is TRBJ2-7; TRBD2 aligns across 9 bases. J was trimmed by 5 bases and V by 5 bases; bases with no gene match: 13. The CDR3 loop spans 15 amino acids. Germline CDR1 is GTSNPN and CDR2 is SVGIG (reference sequence). The CDR3 region has the DNA TGTGCCTGGCGGTCGAGACTAGCGGTAAGAGACGAGCAGTACTTC. It translates to CAWRSRLAVRDEQYF.

The chain recombines TRBV2 with TRBJ1-1; D gene uncertain. V lost 6 bases to trimming and J lost 11 bases, with 4 bases between them. The CDR3 extends over 8 amino acids. Germline V gives CDR1 SNHLY, CDR2 FYNNEI. As DNA, the CDR3 is TGTGCCAGCAGGGGGGCTTTCTTT. This encodes CASRGAFF.

V gene TRBV4-1 combines with J gene TRBJ2-1, with D possibly TRBD1 on 6 matching bases. This CDR3 has 16 residues. Germline V lookup: CDR1 MGHRA, CDR2 YSYEKL. Trimming took 3 bases from V and 0 from J, leaving 12 bases between them. For the CDR3, the DNA is TGCGCCAGCAGCCATGGGGACATAAGCTCCTACAATGAGCAGTTCTTC. As protein: CASSHGDISSYNEQFF.

This sequence joins TRBV29-1 and TRBJ2-3, with TRBD2 identical over 10 bases. This CDR3 contains 18 residues. Germline trimming cut 4 bases from V and 1 base from J; bases unmatched to any gene: 14. Germline V CDR1 and CDR2: SQVTM, ANQGSEA. This chain's CDR3 is CSVVGLLRGTSGTDTQYF. The CDR3 DNA is TGCAGCGTTGTGGGGCTCCTTAGAGGGACTAGCGGCACAGATACGCAGTATTTT.

The chain uses TRBV15 and TRBJ2-7; D call uncertain. The CDR3 sequence is 17 residues long. The germline CDR1 and CDR2 sequences are LNHNV and YYDKDF (reference sequence). The ends were cut back, 0 bases at V and 6 bases at J, with 21 bases in the middle. The CDR3, as DNA: TGTGCCACCAGCAGAGATCGATTAAATGGACCCCGCGGCGAGCAGTACTTC. Encoded protein: CATSRDRLNGPRGEQYF.

This clone was picked up a small number of times. The sample carries other DNA sequences with the same CDR3. The gene calls are TRBV7-9 and TRBJ1-3; possible D gene TRBD1, 5 bases. Germline CDR1 SEHNR, CDR2 FQNEAQ (reference sequence). The ends were cut back, 4 bases at V and 0 bases at J, with 7 bases in the middle. This CDR3 contains 14 residues. CDR3 DNA: TGTGCCAGCAGCTCCGACAGCTCTGGAAACACCATATATTTT. It specifies CASSSDSSGNTIYF.

The chain combines TRBV13 with TRBJ1-2; D is undetermined. The germline gives CDR1 PRHDT, CDR2 FYEKMQ (reference sequence). Trimming cost V 5 bases and J 6 bases, with 16 bases left between them. The CDR3 has 14 amino acids. CDR3 protein: CASSHSGLGDGYTF. CDR3 DNA sequence: TGTGCCAGCAGCCACTCCGGGCTCGGTGATGGCTACACCTTC.

As regards this clone: The junction departs from germline at one end; a sequencing error may be responsible. Other DNA variants within this sample encode the same CDR3. The V gene is TRBV29-1, the J gene TRBJ2-7; 7 nucleotides line up with TRBD1. CDR3 length: 13 residues. CDR1 and CDR2 (germline): SQVTM, ANQGSEA. The CDR3 sequence: CSVEGQDSYEQYF. The DNA for the CDR3 is TGCAGCGTGGAAGGACAGGATTCCTACGAGCAGTACTTC.

This chain uses TRBV19 with TRBJ2-6; D gene uncertain. V lost 3 bases and J lost 0, with 6 bases in between. Germline loops: CDR1 LNHDA, CDR2 SQIVND (reference sequence). The CDR3 has 15 residues. CDR3: CASSIGHSGANVLTF. CDR3 DNA: TGTGCCAGTAGTATTGGCCACTCTGGGGCCAACGTCCTGACTTTC.

This chain links TRBV30 with TRBJ2-7; D gene uncertain. V lost 2 bases and J lost 3, with 8 bases in between. The CDR3 runs to 12 residues. CDR1 is GTSNPN and CDR2 is SVGIG in the germline V gene (reference sequence). CDR3 amino acids: CAWSWGNYEQYF. The CDR3 DNA reads as TGTGCCTGGAGTTGGGGAAACTACGAGCAGTACTTC.

The V call is TRBV9, the J call TRBJ2-5; the D gene could be TRBD1 or TRBD2 (5 bases each). Germline loops: CDR1 SGDLS, CDR2 YYNGEE. Trimming took off 2 bases at V and 4 bases at J, with 12 bases between the two ends. This CDR3 has 14 residues. CDR3 nucleotides: TGTGCCAGCAGCGTGTTCGGGGCGGCAGAGACCCAGTACTTC. Amino acid sequence: CASSVFGAAETQYF.

This rearrangement joins TRBV5-1 to TRBJ2-3; 9 nucleotides match TRBD2. V lost 1 base and J lost 2; bases outside the gene matches: 8. The CDR3 runs to 17 residues. The germline V gene has CDR1 SGHRS and CDR2 YFSETQ. The CDR3 protein is CASSLHGAGGSTDTQYF. In nucleotides, the CDR3 is TGCGCCAGCAGCTTGCATGGAGCGGGAGGTTCCACAGATACGCAGTATTTT.

This clone was detected only a few times. The rearrangement joins TRBV14 to TRBJ2-2; D is perhaps TRBD1 (6 bases). There are 16 residues in the CDR3. The germline V gene has CDR1 SGHDN and CDR2 FVKESK. V lost 4 bases to trimming and J lost 4 bases, with 16 bases between them. The CDR3 DNA is TGTGCCAGCAGCCCCCGGGCAGGGGCGATCACCGGGGAGCTGTTTTTT. Its protein product is CASSPRAGAITGELFF.

The CDR3 nucleotides read TGCGCCAGCAGTACCGACAGAACAGCTAACTATGGCTACACCTTC. Protein sequence: CASSTDRTANYGYTF. The chain combines TRBV10-2 with TRBJ1-2; D might be TRBD1 (5 bases). The V gene lost 5 bases and the J gene lost 0 bases, with 13 bases spanning the gap. Germline V gene lookup returns CDR1 WSHSY and CDR2 SAAADI. CDR3 length equals 15 residues.

This clone was counted between two and nine times. V and J are TRBV7-3 and TRBJ1-2, with 8 bases aligning to TRBD1. CDR1 and CDR2 from the germline V gene are SGHTA and FQGTGA. Trimming cost V 3 bases and J 3 bases; bases outside gene matches: 0. The CDR3 is 13 amino acids. The CDR3 nucleotides read TGTGCCAGCAGCTTGACAGGGGACTATGGCTACACCTTC. This translates into CASSLTGDYGYTF. Drawing the rest from reference TRBV7-3 and TRBJ1-2, the complete variable domain is GAGVSQTPSNKVTEKGKYVELRCDPISGHTALYWYRQSLGQGPEFLIYFQGTGAADDSGLPNDRFFAVRPEGSVSTLKIQRTERGDSAVYLCASSLTGDYGYTFGSGTRLTVV.

With regard to this clone: Other DNA sequences in this sample translate to the same CDR3. The V gene is TRBV6-6, the J gene TRBJ2-7; D is unresolved. The CDR3 totals 16 residues. V was trimmed by 5 bases and J by 2 bases, leaving 19 bases between them. Germline V gene lookup returns CDR1 MNHNY and CDR2 SVGAGI (reference sequence). CDR3 residues: CASSTLLLEETYEQYF. As DNA, the CDR3 is TGTGCCAGCAGTACTCTCCTCCTAGAAGAGACCTACGAGCAGTACTTC.

This chain joins TRBV29-1 and TRBJ1-1; 8 bases are a match to TRBD1. Germline V CDR1 and CDR2: SQVTM, ANQGSEA. The CDR3 consists of 10 residues. V dropped 6 bases and J dropped 9; count of bases not matched to a gene: 3. The CDR3 protein is CSVGTGKAFF. DNA for the CDR3: TGCAGCGTCGGGACAGGCAAAGCTTTCTTT.